These T cell receptor beta chains were read from a single sample in a study of blood T cells in healthy people across ages. MiXCR was run by TCRdb on the 5' RACE reads, yielding one entry per CDR3 protein. The sample lists more than 600,000 distinct CDR3 sequences; roughly 25% were seen once. This same sample was also taken into another study, of T cells of mothers and their children.

Sequencing was performed on blood. These receptors came from a boy aged 5-17 years in good health. Each CDR3 is given with its conserved first and last residue. D genes are given only for firm matches. A row's size may be missing; if present it is once, few, many or a size class.

d_gene,j_gene,abundance,v_gene,CDR3aa,CDR3nt
NA,TRBJ2-1,NA,TRBV4-2,CASSQDYGRDSYNEQFF,TGTGCCAGCAGCCAAGATTATGGGCGGGACTCCTACAATGAGCAGTTCTTC
TRBD2,TRBJ2-5,few,TRBV9,CASSVGGTSGGVLQETQYF,TGTGCCAGCAGCGTAGGAGGGACTAGCGGGGGGGTCCTCCAAGAGACCCAGTACTTC
TRBD1,TRBJ2-3,NA,TRBV11-2,CASSTGQGGSTDTQYF,TGTGCCAGCAGCACGGGACAGGGAGGGAGCACAGATACGCAGTATTTT
NA,TRBJ2-3,NA,TRBV20-1,CSASGLGSADTQYF,TGCAGTGCTAGCGGGTTGGGGAGCGCAGATACGCAGTATTTT
TRBD2,TRBJ2-7,NA,TRBV4-1,CASSLRLAGDHEQYF,TGCGCCAGCAGCCTCCGGCTAGCGGGAGACCACGAGCAGTACTTC
NA,TRBJ2-5,few,TRBV9,CASSGLTPETQYF,TGTGCCAGCAGCGGCCTGACCCCGGAGACCCAGTACTTC
TRBD1,TRBJ2-7,few,TRBV12-3/TRBV12-4,CASSLGQGVEQYF,TGTGCCAGCAGTTTAGGACAGGGGGTCGAGCAGTACTTC
NA,TRBJ2-1,NA,TRBV5-5,CASSSLGTSYNEQFF,TGTGCCAGCAGCTCTCTCGGGACCTCCTACAATGAGCAGTTCTTC
TRBD2,TRBJ2-7,once,TRBV11-2,CASSLVSGGRAYEQYF,TGTGCCAGCAGCTTAGTATCTGGCGGGAGGGCCTACGAGCAGTACTTC
NA,TRBJ2-5,few,TRBV6-5,CASSSDRIEETQYF,TGTGCCAGCAGTTCCGACAGAATAGAAGAGACCCAGTACTTC
TRBD2,TRBJ2-5,few,TRBV4-2,CASSQDGLAERDQETQYF,TGTGCCAGCAGCCAAGACGGACTAGCGGAGAGGGATCAAGAGACCCAGTACTTC
TRBD2,TRBJ2-5,NA,TRBV25-1,CASSIAGGTQYF,TGTGCCAGCAGCATAGCGGGTGGGACCCAGTACTTC
NA,TRBJ1-2,few,TRBV18,CASSPWQPGGYGYTF,TGTGCCAGCTCACCCTGGCAGCCCGGAGGATATGGCTACACCTTC
NA,TRBJ2-5,NA,TRBV6-2/TRBV6-3,CASSSHGSQYF,TGTGCCAGCAGTAGTCATGGGAGCCAGTACTTC
TRBD1,TRBJ1-1,few,TRBV25-1,CASSEGDRVDTEAFF,TGTGCCAGCAGTGAGGGGGACAGGGTTGACACTGAAGCTTTCTTT
NA,TRBJ2-7,few,TRBV6-2/TRBV6-3,CASSYGFFSYEQYF,TGTGCCAGCAGTTACGGCTTCTTCTCCTACGAGCAGTACTTC